The T cell receptor beta chain under discussion was sequenced for a study of shared clonotypes between healthy human individuals. Measured with immunoSEQ multiplex PCR; TCRdb has only the in-frame clones, and not every one. The sample lists millions of clones; less than 95% were seen once. The CDR3 runs 14 residues. V was clipped by 0 bases and J by 5 bases, with 11 bases between them. Germline CDR1 is SQVTM and CDR2 is ANQGSEA. Terminally differentiated effector memory CD45RA+ cells were left out of the naive CD8 fraction, which was CD45RO-negative and positively selected for CCR7. Worth noting for this clone: This CDR3 is also generated by other DNA sequences in the sample.

The chain is built from TRBV29-1 and TRBJ2-1; either TRBD1 or TRBD2 may supply D (6 bases each). Sequenced material: naive CD8+ T cells sorted from blood. This TCR derives from a man between 18 and 29 years old in good health. CDR3 bases: TGCAGCGTTGAAGACAGGGGACTCGACAATGAGCAGTTCTTC. This codes for CSVEDRGLDNEQFF.